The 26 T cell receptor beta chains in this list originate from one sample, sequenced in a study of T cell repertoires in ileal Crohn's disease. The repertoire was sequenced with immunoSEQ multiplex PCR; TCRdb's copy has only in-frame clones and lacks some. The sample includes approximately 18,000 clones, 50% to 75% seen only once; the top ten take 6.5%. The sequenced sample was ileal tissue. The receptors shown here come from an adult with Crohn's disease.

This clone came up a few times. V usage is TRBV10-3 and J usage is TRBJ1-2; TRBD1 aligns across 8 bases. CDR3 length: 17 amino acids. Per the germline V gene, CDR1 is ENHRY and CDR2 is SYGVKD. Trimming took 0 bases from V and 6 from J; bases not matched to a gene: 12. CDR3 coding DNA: TGTGCCATCAGTGAGTCGGGACAGGCAGGGAAAGAGAATGGCTACACCTTC. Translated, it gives CAISESGQAGKENGYTF.

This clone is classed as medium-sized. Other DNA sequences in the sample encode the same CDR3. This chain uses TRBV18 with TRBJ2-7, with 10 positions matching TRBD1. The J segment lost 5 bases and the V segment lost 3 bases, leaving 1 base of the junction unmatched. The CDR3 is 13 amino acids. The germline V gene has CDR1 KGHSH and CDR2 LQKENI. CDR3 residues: CASSPGTGDEQYF. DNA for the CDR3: TGTGCCAGCTCACCTGGGACAGGGGACGAGCAGTACTTC.

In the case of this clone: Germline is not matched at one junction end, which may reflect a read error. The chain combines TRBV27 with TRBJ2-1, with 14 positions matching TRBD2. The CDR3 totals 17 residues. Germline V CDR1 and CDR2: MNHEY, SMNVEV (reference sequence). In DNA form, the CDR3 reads TGTGCCAGCAGTCCTAGGACTAGCGGGAGGTCCTACAATGAGCAGCTCTTC. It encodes CASSPRTSGRSYNEQLF.

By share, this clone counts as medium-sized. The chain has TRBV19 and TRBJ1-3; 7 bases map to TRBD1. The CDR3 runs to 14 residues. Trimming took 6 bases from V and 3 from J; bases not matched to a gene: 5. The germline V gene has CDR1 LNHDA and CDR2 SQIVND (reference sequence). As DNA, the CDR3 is TGTGCCAGTAGGACGACAGGGAGTGGAAACACCATATATTTT. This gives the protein CASRTTGSGNTIYF.

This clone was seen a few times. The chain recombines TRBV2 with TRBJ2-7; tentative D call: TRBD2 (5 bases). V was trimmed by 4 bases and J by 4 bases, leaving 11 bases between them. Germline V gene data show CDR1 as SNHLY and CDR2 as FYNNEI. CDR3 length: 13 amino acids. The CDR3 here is CASSVTRTYEQYF. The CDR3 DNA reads TGTGCCAGCAGTGTAACAAGGACTTACGAGCAGTACTTC. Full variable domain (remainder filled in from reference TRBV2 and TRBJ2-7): EPEVTQTPSHQVTQMGQEVILRCVPISNHLYFYWYRQILGQKVEFLVSFYNNEISEKSEIFDDQFSVERPDGSNFTLKIRSTKLEDSAMYFCASSVTRTYEQYFGPGTRLTVT.

CDR3 bases: TGTGCCAGCAGCTTACCGTTTGCGGGAGGGAAGACCCAGTACTTC. As protein: CASSLPFAGGKTQYF. This rearrangement joins TRBV7-2 to TRBJ2-5, with 9 nucleotides matching TRBD2. Trimming at V came to 2 bases and at J to 6 bases, leaving 7 bases not matched to a gene. The CDR3 covers 15 residues. The germline gives CDR1 SGHTA, CDR2 FQGNSA.

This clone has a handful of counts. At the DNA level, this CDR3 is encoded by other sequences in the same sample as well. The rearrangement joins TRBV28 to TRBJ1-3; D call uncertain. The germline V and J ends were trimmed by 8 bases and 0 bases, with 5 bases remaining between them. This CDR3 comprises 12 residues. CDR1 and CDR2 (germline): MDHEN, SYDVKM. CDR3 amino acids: CASLSSGNTIYF. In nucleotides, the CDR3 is TGTGCCAGCCTGAGCTCTGGAAACACCATATATTTT.

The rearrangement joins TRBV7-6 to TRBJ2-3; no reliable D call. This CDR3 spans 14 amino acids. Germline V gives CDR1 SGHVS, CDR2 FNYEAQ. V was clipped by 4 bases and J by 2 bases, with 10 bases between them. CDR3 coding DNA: TGTGCCAGCAGCTCAAATAGTTTCACAGATACGCAGTATTTT. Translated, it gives CASSSNSFTDTQYF.

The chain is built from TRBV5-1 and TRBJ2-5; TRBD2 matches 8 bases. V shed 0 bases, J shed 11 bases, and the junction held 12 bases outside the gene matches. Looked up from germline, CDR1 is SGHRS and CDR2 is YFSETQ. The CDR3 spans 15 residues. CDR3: CASSLGASGRSEQYF. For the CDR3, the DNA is TGCGCCAGCAGCTTGGGGGCTAGCGGGCGTAGTGAGCAGTACTTC.

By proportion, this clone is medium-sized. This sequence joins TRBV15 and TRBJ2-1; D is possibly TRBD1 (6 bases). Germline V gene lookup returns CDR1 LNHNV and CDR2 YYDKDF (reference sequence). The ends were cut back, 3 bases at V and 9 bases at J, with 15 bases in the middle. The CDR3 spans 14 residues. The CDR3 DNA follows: TGTGCCACCAGCAGCGGTTCACAGGGCACTGAGCAGTTCTTC. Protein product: CATSSGSQGTEQFF.

The CDR3 DNA reads TGTGCCAGCAGCCTAGGGACAGGGAGGATGAACACTGAAGCTTTCTTT. The encoded protein is CASSLGTGRMNTEAFF. V usage is TRBV5-4 and J usage is TRBJ1-1, with TRBD1 matching 9 bases. The CDR3 has 16 residues. Germline V gene sequence: CDR1 SGHNT, CDR2 YYREEE (reference sequence). V shed 4 bases and J 0 bases; nucleotides not matched to a gene: 7. Full variable domain (outside the CDR3, taken from reference TRBV5-4 and TRBJ1-1): ETGVTQSPTHLIKTRGQQVTLRCSSQSGHNTVSWYQQALGQGPQFIFQYYREEENGRGNFPPRFSGLQFPNYSSELNVNALELDDSALYLCASSLGTGRMNTEAFFGQGTRLTVV.

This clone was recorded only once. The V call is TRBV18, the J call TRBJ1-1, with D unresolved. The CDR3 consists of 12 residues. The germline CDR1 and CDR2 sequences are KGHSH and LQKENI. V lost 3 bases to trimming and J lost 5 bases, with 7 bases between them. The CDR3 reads CASSPGRTEAFF. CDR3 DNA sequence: TGTGCCAGCTCACCCGGGAGGACTGAAGCTTTCTTT. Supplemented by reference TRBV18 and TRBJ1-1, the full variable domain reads NAGVMQNPRHLVRRRGQEARLRCSPMKGHSHVYWYRQLPEEGLKFMVYLQKENIIDESGMPKERFSAEFPKEGPSILRIQQVVRGDSAAYFCASSPGRTEAFFGQGTRLTVV.

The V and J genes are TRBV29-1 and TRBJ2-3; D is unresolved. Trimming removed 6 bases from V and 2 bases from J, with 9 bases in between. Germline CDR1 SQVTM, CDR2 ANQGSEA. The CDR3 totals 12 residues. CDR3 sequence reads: CSVETNTDTQYF. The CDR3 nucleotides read TGCAGCGTAGAGACAAACACAGATACGCAGTATTTT.

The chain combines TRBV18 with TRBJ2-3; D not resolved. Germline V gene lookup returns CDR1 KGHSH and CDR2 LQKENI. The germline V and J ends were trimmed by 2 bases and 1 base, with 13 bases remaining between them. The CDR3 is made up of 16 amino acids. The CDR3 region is CASSPLSPGGTDTQYF. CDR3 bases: TGTGCCAGCTCACCATTAAGCCCCGGAGGCACAGATACGCAGTATTTT.

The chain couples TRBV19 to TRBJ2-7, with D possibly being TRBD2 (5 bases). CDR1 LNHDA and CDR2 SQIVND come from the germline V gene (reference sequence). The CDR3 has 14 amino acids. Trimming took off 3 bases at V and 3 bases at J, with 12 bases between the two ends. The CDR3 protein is CASSMRSEGYEQYF. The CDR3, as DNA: TGTGCCAGTAGTATGAGATCTGAGGGCTACGAGCAGTACTTC.

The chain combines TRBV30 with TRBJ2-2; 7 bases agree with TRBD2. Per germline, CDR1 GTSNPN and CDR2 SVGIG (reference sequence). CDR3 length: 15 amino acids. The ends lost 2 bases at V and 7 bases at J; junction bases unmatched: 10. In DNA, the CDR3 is TGTGCCTGGAGTTCGTGGGAGGGCCTCGTCGGGGAGCTGTTTTTT. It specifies CAWSSWEGLVGELFF.

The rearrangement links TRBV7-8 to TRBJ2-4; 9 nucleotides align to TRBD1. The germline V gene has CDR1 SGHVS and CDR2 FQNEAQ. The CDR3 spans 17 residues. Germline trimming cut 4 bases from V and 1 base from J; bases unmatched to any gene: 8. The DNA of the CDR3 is TGTGCCAGCAGCTACCTCGGACAGGGGTTTGCCAAAAACATTCAGTACTTC. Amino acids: CASSYLGQGFAKNIQYF.

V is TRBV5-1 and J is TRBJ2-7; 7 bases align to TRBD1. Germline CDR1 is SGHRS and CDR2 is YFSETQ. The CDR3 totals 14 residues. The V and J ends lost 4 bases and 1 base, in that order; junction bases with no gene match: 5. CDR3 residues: CASSPGDRSYEQYF. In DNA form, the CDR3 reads TGCGCCAGCAGCCCAGGGGACAGATCCTACGAGCAGTACTTC.

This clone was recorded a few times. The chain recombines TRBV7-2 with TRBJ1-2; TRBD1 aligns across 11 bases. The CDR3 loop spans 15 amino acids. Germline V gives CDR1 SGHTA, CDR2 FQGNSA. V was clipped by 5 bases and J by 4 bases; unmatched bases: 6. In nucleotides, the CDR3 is TGTGCCAGCAGCCCAAGGACAGGGGGCTTCTATGGCTACACCTTC. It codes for CASSPRTGGFYGYTF. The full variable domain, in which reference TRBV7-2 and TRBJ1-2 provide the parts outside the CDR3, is GAGVSQSPSNKVTEKGKDVELRCDPISGHTALYWYRQSLGQGLEFLIYFQGNSAPDKSGLPSDRFSAERTGGSVSTLTIQRTQQEDSAVYLCASSPRTGGFYGYTFGSGTRLTVV.

CDR3 in amino acids: CASSLSQGRPYNEQFF. The CDR3 DNA is TGTGCCAGCAGCTTATCCCAGGGGCGACCATACAATGAGCAGTTCTTC. The chain recombines TRBV11-2 with TRBJ2-1, with D perhaps matching TRBD1 (6 bases). The V and J ends lost 2 bases and 4 bases respectively, with 15 bases between them. The germline CDR1 and CDR2 sequences are SGHAT and FQNNGV. The CDR3 sequence is 16 residues long.

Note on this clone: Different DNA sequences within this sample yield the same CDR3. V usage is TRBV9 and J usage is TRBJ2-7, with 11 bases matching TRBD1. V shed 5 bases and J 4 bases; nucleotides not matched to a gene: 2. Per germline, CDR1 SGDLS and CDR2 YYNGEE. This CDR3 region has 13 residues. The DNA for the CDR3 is TGTGCCAGCAGTGGACAGGGGGCTTACGAGCAGTACTTC. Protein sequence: CASSGQGAYEQYF.

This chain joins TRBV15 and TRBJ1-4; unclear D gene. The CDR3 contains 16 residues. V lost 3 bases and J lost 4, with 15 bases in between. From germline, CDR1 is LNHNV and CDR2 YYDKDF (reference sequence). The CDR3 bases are TGTGCCACCAGCAGTTCGTTTTCGGGTTATAATGAAAAACTGTTTTTT. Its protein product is CATSSSFSGYNEKLFF.

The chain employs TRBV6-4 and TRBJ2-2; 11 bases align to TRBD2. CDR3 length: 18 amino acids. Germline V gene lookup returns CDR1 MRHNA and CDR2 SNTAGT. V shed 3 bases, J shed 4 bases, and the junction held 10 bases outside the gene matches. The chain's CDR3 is CASSELAGEYRSTGELFF. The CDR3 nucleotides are TGTGCCAGCAGTGAACTAGCGGGGGAGTATAGGAGCACCGGGGAGCTGTTTTTT.

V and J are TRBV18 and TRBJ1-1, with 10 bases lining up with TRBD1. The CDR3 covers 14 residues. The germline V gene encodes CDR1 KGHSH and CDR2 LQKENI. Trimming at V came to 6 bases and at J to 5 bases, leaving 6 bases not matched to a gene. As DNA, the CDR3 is TGTGCCAGCTCGCTCGACAGGGGGCGAACTGAAGCTTTCTTT. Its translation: CASSLDRGRTEAFF.

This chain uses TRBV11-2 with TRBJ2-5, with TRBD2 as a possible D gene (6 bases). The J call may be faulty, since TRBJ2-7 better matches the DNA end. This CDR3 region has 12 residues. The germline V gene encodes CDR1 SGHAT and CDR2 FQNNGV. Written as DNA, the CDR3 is TGTGCCAGCAGGGGGGACTCGAACGAGCAGTACTTC. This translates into CASRGDSNEQYF.

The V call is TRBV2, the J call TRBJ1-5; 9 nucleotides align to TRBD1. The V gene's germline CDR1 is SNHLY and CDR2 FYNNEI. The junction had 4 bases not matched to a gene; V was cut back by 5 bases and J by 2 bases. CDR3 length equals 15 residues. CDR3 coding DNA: TGTGCCAGCAGTCGACAGGGGGGAGGCAATCAGCCCCAGCATTTT. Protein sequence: CASSRQGGGNQPQHF.